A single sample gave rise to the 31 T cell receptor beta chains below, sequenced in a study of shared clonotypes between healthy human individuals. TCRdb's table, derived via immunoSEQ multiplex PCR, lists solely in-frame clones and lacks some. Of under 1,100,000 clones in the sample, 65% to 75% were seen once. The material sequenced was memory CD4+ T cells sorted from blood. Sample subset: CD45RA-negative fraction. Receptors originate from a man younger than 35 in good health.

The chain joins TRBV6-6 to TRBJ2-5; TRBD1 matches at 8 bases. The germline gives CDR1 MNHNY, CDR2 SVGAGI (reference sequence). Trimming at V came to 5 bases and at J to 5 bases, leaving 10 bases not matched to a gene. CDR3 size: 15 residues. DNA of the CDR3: TGTGCCAGCAGTCCCAGACAGGGGAGTGGGGAGACCCAGTACTTC. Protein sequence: CASSPRQGSGETQYF.

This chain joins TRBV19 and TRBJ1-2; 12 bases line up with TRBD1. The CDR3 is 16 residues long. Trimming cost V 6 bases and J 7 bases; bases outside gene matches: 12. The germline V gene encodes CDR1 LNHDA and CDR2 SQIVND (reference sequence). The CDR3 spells CASRPPGQGARAGYTF. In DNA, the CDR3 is TGTGCCAGTAGACCCCCGGGACAGGGGGCGCGGGCTGGCTACACCTTC.

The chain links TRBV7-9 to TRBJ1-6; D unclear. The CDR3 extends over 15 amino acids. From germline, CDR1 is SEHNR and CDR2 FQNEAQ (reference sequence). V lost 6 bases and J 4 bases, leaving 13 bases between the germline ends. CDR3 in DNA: TGTGCCAGCAGTTTTTCTGCGGTATATAATTCACCCCTCCACTTT. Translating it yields CASSFSAVYNSPLHF.

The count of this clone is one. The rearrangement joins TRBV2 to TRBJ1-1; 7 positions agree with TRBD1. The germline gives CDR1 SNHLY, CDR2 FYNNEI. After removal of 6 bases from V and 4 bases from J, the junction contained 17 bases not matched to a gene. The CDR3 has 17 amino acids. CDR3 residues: CASRFAMYRGAGTEAFF. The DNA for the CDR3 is TGTGCCAGCAGATTCGCAATGTACAGGGGCGCGGGCACTGAAGCTTTCTTT. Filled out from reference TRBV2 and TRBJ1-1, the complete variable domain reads EPEVTQTPSHQVTQMGQEVILRCVPISNHLYFYWYRQILGQKVEFLVSFYNNEISEKSEIFDDQFSVERPDGSNFTLKIRSTKLEDSAMYFCASRFAMYRGAGTEAFFGQGTRLTVV.

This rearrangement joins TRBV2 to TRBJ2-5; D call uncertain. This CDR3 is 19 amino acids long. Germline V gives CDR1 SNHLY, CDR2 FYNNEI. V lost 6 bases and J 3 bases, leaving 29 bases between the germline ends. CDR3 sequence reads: CASSASRLPELESKETQYF. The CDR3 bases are TGTGCCAGCAGCGCCAGCCGGCTCCCTGAATTGGAGAGTAAAGAGACCCAGTACTTC.

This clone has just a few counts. The CDR3 DNA reads as TGTGCCAGCAGCTTGGGGGGCGGAAACATTCAGTACTTC. Translating gives CASSLGGGNIQYF. This rearrangement joins TRBV5-8 to TRBJ2-4; D might be TRBD1 (5 bases). V shed 0 bases and J shed 6 bases, with 7 bases lying between them. Germline-derived CDR1 and CDR2 are SGHTS and YDEGEE. The CDR3 consists of 13 residues. The entire variable domain, with the rest obtained from reference TRBV5-8 and TRBJ2-4, is as follows: EAGVTQSPTHLIKTRGQQATLRCSPISGHTSVYWYQQALGLGLQFLLWYDEGEERNRGNFPPRFSGRQFPNYSSELNVNALELEDSALYLCASSLGGGNIQYFGAGTRLSVL.

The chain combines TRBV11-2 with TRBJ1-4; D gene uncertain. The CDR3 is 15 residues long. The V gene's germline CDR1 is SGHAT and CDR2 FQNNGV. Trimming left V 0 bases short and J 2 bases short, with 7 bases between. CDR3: CASSLEVTTNEKLFF. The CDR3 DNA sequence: TGTGCCAGCAGCTTAGAGGTGACGACTAATGAAAAACTGTTTTTT.

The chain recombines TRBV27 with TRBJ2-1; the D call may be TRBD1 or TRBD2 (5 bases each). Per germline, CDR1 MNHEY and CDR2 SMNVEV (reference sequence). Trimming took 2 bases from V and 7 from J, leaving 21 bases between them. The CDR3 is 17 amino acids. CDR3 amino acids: CASSLKAGPDLRNEQFF. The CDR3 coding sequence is TGTGCCAGCAGTTTAAAGGCAGGGCCGGACTTGAGAAATGAGCAGTTCTTC.

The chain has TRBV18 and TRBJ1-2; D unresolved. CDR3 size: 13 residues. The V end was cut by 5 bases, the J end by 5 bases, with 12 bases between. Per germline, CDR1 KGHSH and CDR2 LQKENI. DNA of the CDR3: TGTGCCAGCTCATCGACGGCTTTTTATGGCTACACCTTC. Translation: CASSSTAFYGYTF.

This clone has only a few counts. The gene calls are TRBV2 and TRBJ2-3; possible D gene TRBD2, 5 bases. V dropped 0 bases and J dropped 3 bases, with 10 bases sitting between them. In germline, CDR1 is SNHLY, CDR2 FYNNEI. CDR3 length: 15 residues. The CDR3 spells CASSEAGTGTDTQYF. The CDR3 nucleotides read TGTGCCAGCAGTGAAGCGGGAACGGGAACAGATACGCAGTATTTT.

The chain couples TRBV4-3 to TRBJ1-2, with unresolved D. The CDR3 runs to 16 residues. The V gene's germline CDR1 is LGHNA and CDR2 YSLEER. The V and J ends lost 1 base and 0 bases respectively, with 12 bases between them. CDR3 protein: CASSQVFPSPNYGYTF. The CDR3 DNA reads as TGCGCCAGCAGCCAAGTCTTCCCATCCCCTAACTATGGCTACACCTTC.

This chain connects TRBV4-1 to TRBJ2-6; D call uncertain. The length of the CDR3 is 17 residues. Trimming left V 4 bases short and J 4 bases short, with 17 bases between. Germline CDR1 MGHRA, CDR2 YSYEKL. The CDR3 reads CASSPSVDPSGANVLTF. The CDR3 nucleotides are TGCGCCAGCAGCCCCTCGGTGGACCCATCCGGGGCCAACGTCCTGACTTTC.

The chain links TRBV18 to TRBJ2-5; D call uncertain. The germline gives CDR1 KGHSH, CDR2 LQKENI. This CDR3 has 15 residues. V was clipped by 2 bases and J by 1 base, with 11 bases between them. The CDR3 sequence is CASSPSLGAQETQYF. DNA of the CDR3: TGTGCCAGCTCACCATCCCTAGGAGCCCAAGAGACCCAGTACTTC.

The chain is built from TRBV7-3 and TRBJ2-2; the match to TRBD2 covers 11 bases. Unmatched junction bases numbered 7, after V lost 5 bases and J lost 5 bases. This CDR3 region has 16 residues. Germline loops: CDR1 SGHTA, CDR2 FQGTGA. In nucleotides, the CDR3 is TGTGCCAGCAGCCCCCGACTAGCGGGGACGACCGGGGAGCTGTTTTTT. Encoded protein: CASSPRLAGTTGELFF.

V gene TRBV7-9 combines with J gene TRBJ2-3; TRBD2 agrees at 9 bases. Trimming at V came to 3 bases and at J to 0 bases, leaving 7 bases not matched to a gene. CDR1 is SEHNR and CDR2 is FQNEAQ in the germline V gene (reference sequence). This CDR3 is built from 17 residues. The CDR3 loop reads CASSLFIAGASTDTQYF. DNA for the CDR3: TGTGCCAGCAGCTTGTTTATAGCGGGAGCCAGCACAGATACGCAGTATTTT.

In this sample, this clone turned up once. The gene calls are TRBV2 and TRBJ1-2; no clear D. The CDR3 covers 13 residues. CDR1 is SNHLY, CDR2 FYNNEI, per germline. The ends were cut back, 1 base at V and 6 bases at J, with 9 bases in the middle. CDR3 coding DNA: TGTGCCAGCAGTGAAGATGGTCTTAATGGCTACACCTTC. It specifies CASSEDGLNGYTF.

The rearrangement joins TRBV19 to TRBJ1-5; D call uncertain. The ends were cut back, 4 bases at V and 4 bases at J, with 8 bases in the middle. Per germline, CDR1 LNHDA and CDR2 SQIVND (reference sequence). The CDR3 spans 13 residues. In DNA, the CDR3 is TGTGCCAGTAGTAGGGTGCAGAATCAGCCCCAGCATTTT. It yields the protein CASSRVQNQPQHF.

The chain's CDR3 is CASSVIGTDTQYF. The CDR3 coding sequence is TGTGCCAGCAGCGTAATTGGCACAGATACGCAGTATTTT. The V gene is TRBV9, the J gene TRBJ2-3, with D hard to call. The CDR3 spans 13 residues. V gave up 1 base and J gave up 1 base, with 4 bases separating them. The germline gives CDR1 SGDLS, CDR2 YYNGEE.

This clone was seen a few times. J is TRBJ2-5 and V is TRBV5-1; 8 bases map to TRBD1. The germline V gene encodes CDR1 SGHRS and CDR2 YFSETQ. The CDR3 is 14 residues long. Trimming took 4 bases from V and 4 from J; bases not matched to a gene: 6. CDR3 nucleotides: TGCGCCAGCAGCCGGACAGGGACAGCAGAGACCCAGTACTTC. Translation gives CASSRTGTAETQYF.

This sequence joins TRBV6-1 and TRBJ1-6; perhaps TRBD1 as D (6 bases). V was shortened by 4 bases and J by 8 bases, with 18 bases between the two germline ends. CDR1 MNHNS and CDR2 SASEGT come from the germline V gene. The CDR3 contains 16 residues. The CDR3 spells CASSGAGAVTYSPLHF. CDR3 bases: TGTGCCAGCAGTGGAGCAGGGGCGGTAACTTATTCACCCCTCCACTTT.

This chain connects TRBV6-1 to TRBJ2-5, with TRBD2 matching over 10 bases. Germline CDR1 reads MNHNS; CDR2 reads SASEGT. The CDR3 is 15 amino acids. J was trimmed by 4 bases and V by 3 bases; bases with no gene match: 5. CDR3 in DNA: TGTGCCAGCAGTGACGGGACTAGCGTCCCAGAGACCCAGTACTTC. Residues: CASSDGTSVPETQYF.

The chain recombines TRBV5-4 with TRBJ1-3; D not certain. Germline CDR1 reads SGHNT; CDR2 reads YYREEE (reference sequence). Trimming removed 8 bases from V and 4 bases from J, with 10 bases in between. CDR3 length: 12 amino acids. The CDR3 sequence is CASSTGGNTIYF. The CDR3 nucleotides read TGTGCCAGTTCTACCGGGGGAAACACCATATATTTT. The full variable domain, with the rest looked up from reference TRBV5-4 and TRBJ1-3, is ETGVTQSPTHLIKTRGQQVTLRCSSQSGHNTVSWYQQALGQGPQFIFQYYREEENGRGNFPPRFSGLQFPNYSSELNVNALELDDSALYLCASSTGGNTIYFGEGSWLTVV.

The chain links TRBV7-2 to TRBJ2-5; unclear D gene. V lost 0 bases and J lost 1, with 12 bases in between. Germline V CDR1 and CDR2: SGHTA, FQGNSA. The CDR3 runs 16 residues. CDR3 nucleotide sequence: TGTGCCAGCAGCTTAGCGGGCAGCCGAGTCCAAGAGACCCAGTACTTC. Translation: CASSLAGSRVQETQYF.

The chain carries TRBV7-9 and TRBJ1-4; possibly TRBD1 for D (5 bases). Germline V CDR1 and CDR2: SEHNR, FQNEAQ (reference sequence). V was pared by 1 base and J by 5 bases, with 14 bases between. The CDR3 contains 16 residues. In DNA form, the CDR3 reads TGTGCCAGCAGCTTAGGCCAGGGCCTGTTGAATGAAAAACTGTTTTTT. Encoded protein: CASSLGQGLLNEKLFF.

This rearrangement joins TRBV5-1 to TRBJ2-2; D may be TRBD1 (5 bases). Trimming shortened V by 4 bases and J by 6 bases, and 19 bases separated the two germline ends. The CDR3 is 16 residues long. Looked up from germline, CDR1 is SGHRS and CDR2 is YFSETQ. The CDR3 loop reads CASSPNVDSPSGELFF. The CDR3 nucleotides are TGCGCCAGCAGCCCAAATGTAGACAGCCCCTCCGGGGAGCTGTTTTTT.

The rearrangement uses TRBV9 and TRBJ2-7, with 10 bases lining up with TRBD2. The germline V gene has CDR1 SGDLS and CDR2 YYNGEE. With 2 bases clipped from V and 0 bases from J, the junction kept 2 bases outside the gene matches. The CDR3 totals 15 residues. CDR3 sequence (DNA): TGTGCCAGCAGCGTTTCTAGCGGGGGCTCCTACGAGCAGTACTTC. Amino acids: CASSVSSGGSYEQYF.

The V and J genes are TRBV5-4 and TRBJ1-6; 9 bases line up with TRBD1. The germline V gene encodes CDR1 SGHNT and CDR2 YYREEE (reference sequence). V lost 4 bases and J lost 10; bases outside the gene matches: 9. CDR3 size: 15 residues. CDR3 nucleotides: TGTGCCAGCAGCACTAGGGACAGGGAGAGCTCACCCCTCCACTTT. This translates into CASSTRDRESSPLHF.

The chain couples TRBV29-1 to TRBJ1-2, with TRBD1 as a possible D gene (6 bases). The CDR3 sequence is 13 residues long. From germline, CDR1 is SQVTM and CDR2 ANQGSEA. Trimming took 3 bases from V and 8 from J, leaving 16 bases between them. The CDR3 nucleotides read TGCAGCGTTGACTACGCCGCGGGGGCCGGCTACACCTTC. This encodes CSVDYAAGAGYTF.

The CDR3 DNA reads as TGTGCCAGCAGTGGGGCTAGCGGGATTAGGGCAGATACGCAGTATTTT. Its protein is CASSGASGIRADTQYF. The rearrangement joins TRBV25-1 to TRBJ2-3, with 9 bases lining up with TRBD2. Germline V gene lookup returns CDR1 MGHDK and CDR2 SYGVNS. Trimming removed 4 bases from V and 4 bases from J; junction bases left unmatched: 9. There are 16 residues in the CDR3.

CDR3 residues: CASRTTGGVETQYF. In DNA form, the CDR3 reads TGCGCCAGCAGGACTACAGGGGGCGTCGAGACCCAGTACTTC. The chain carries TRBV10-2 and TRBJ2-5, with TRBD1 matching over 9 bases. V dropped 6 bases and J dropped 5; count of bases not matched to a gene: 7. Per the germline V gene, CDR1 is WSHSY and CDR2 is SAAADI. The CDR3 covers 14 residues.

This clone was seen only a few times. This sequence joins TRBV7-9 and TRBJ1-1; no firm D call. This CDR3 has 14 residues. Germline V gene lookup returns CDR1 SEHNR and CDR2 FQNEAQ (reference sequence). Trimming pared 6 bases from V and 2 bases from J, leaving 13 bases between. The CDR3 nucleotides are TGTGCCAGCAGTCTCGGGCTTACAAACACTGAAGCTTTCTTT. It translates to CASSLGLTNTEAFF. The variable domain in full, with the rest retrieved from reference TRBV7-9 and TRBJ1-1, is DTGVSQNPRHKITKRGQNVTFRCDPISEHNRLYWYRQTLGQGPEFLTYFQNEAQLEKSRLLSDRFSAERPKGSFSTLEIQRTEQGDSAMYLCASSLGLTNTEAFFGQGTRLTVV.